This T cell receptor beta chain originates from a study of T-cell reconstitution after alpha-beta-depleted transplantation in children. Molecular barcoding with unique molecular identifiers was used for the TCRbeta library. From the PCR reads, TCRdb called clonotypes with MiXCR, one entry per CDR3 protein. Of almost 500,000 distinct CDR3 sequences in the sample, about 10% are singletons; the top ten hold roughly 2%. This CDR3 has 15 amino acids. V gave up 2 bases and J gave up 3 bases; unmatched junction bases: 6. Germline V gene lookup returns CDR1 SEHNR and CDR2 FQNEAQ (reference sequence). Findings and limits, study-wide: Expanded clones from the graft, numbering several hundred, reportedly supplied alpha-beta T cells about two months after transplant. Newly generated T cells supplied most T-cell counts and diversity one year post-transplant. High day-60 TCRbeta diversity in some patients came from surviving recipient T cells and thymic progenitors.

There are many counts of this clonotype. Its antigen is unknown. The TCR was taken from a child younger than 10 with inherited bone marrow failure, due to receive a stem cell transplant. The sequences come from PBMCs, collected before TCRalphabeta/CD19-depleted stem cell transplant. This chain connects TRBV7-9 to TRBJ2-7, with 8 bases aligning to TRBD2. CDR3 sequence reads: CASSLTSGLHYEQYF. Here the CDR3 DNA reads TGTGCCAGCAGCTTAACTAGCGGACTTCACTACGAGCAGTACTTC.